Listed below are T cell receptor beta chains from one sample, sequenced in a study of cytomegalovirus exposure and HLA in healthy donors. The table came from immunoSEQ multiplex PCR; TCRdb's copy has only in-frame clones and leaves some out. The table includes some 180,000 clones, more than 60% detected once. Material for sequencing was PBMCs. These receptors came from a woman aged 60 to 75 in good health and CMV-seropositive. The CDR3 runs from the conserved cysteine through the conserved F or W. The order of the fields is CDR3 DNA, CDR3 protein, clone size, J gene, D gene, V gene. D genes are given only for firm matches. Clone size is given for some rows only: seen once, a few or many times, or a class if the clone is expanded.

CDR3nt: TGTGCCAGCAGTTTAACCTCCCGGGACAGGGGCTACACCTTC
CDR3aa: CASSLTSRDRGYTF
abundance: once
j_gene: TRBJ1-2
d_gene: TRBD1
v_gene: TRBV27

CDR3nt: TGTGCCAGCAGTTACTCGAGGTCGGTCGGGGAGCTGTTTTTT
CDR3aa: CASSYSRSVGELFF
abundance: .
j_gene: TRBJ2-2
d_gene: .
v_gene: TRBV6-5

CDR3nt: TGTGCCAGTAGTATAGATCGTCTAGCGGGGCGCCCGAATGAGCAGTTCTTC
CDR3aa: CASSIDRLAGRPNEQFF
abundance: .
j_gene: TRBJ2-1
d_gene: TRBD2
v_gene: TRBV19

CDR3nt: TGCGCCAGCAGCCCGGAATATTTCAGGGTCCCTAATGAAAAACTGTTTTTT
CDR3aa: CASSPEYFRVPNEKLFF
abundance: .
j_gene: TRBJ1-4
d_gene: .
v_gene: TRBV5-1

CDR3nt: TGTGCCAGCAGCCACAGCTCATATAGCAATCAGCCCCAGCATTTT
CDR3aa: CASSHSSYSNQPQHF
abundance: .
j_gene: TRBJ1-5
d_gene: .
v_gene: TRBV28

CDR3nt: TGTGCCAGTACAAGGGTGGACTTTAACTATGGCTACACCTTC
CDR3aa: CASTRVDFNYGYTF
abundance: .
j_gene: TRBJ1-2
d_gene: .
v_gene: TRBV19

CDR3nt: TGTGCCAGCAGCTTTGTCCGCTACGAGCAGTACTTC
CDR3aa: CASSFVRYEQYF
abundance: .
j_gene: TRBJ2-7
d_gene: .
v_gene: TRBV11-2

CDR3nt: TGTGCCAGCAGCTTATCGCCGTTACAGGGGGCAGCCTCATTCTATGGCTACACCTTC
CDR3aa: CASSLSPLQGAASFYGYTF
abundance: .
j_gene: TRBJ1-2
d_gene: TRBD1
v_gene: TRBV11-1

CDR3nt: TGTGCCAGCAGCTTAGGGCTAGCGGGGGCCACAGATACGCAGTATTTT
CDR3aa: CASSLGLAGATDTQYF
abundance: .
j_gene: TRBJ2-3
d_gene: TRBD2
v_gene: TRBV11-2

CDR3nt: TGTGCCTGGAGTGTAAGCGGGAGAACTGAAGCTTTCTTT
CDR3aa: CAWSVSGRTEAFF
abundance: .
j_gene: TRBJ1-1
d_gene: .
v_gene: TRBV30